This T cell receptor (beta chain) was captured in a study of cytomegalovirus exposure and HLA in healthy donors. 60 Vbeta and 13 Jbeta primers were used in PCR. The table came from immunoSEQ multiplex PCR; TCRdb's copy has only in-frame clones and leaves some out. The data show under 150,000 clones, with 70% to 80% seen just once and approximately 9.6% held by the top ten. The count of this clone is one. The CDR3 contains 17 residues. Germline CDR1 and CDR2: SEHNR and FQNEAQ (reference sequence). J gave up 8 bases and V 4 bases, and 15 bases lay outside the gene matches. The sequenced sample consisted of PBMCs. This chain uses TRBV7-9 with TRBJ2-1; 9 nucleotides agree with TRBD1. The receptor comes from a woman between 50 and 59 years old in good health and CMV-seropositive. The chain's CDR3 is CASSSNTGTGKLDEQFF. The CDR3 DNA reads TGTGCCAGCAGCTCTAACACCGGGACAGGGAAACTAGATGAGCAGTTCTTC.